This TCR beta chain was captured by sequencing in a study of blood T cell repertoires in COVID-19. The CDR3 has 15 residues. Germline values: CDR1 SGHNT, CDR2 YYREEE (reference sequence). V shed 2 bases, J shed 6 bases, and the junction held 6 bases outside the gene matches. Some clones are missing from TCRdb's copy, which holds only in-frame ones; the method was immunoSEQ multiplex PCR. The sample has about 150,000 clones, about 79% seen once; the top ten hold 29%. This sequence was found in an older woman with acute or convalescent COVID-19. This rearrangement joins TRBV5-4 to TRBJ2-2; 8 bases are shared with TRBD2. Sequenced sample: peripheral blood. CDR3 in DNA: TGTGCCAGCAGCTTAGCAGCGGGGGTGTCCGGGGAGCTGTTTTTT. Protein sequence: CASSLAAGVSGELFF.